Listed below are T cell receptor beta chains from one sample, sequenced in a study of CD8 T cells in ankylosing spondylitis. In TCRdb, the 5' RACE reads were re-called with MiXCR into one record per CDR3 protein. The table has around 39,000 distinct CDR3 sequences, more than 15% seen once. What was sequenced was blood. These receptors originate from a male donor with ankylosing spondylitis or in good health (not recorded which). CDR3s include the opening cysteine and the closing phenylalanine or tryptophan. A D gene is named only where the DNA matches it firmly. Clone sizes are given selectively: once, few, many, or a class where the clone is expanded.

TGCAGCGTTGGTTTTGGGAGACTGGCGAGCACAGATACGCAGTATTTT	CSVGFGRLASTDTQYF	TRBV29-1	-	TRBJ2-3	few
TGCAGCGTTGCTACCCCGAACACCGGGGAGCTGTTTTTT	CSVATPNTGELFF	TRBV29-1	-	TRBJ2-2	-
TGTGCCAGCAGCTTAGGGAGTGGGCAAGTACAGATTCAGTACTTC	CASSLGSGQVQIQYF	TRBV7-9	-	TRBJ2-4	few
TGTGCCAGCAGTTACAAGTGGTCCAGGGGCAATGAGCAGTTCTTC	CASSYKWSRGNEQFF	TRBV6-5	-	TRBJ2-1	-
TGTGCCAGCAGCTTGAGCCAGGGATCCTATACGCAGTATTTT	CASSLSQGSYTQYF	TRBV7-2	-	TRBJ2-3	-
TGTGCCAGCAGTTCAGGGCCCTCTGGGGCCAACGTCCTGACTTTC	CASSSGPSGANVLTF	TRBV12-3/TRBV12-4	-	TRBJ2-6	-
TGCAGCGCCTCGGGGCGAGGGAACGAGAACACTGAAGCTTTCTTT	CSASGRGNENTEAFF	TRBV29-1	-	TRBJ1-1	many
TGCAGCGCGGCCACCACAGATACGCAGTATTTT	CSAATTDTQYF	TRBV29-1	-	TRBJ2-3	many
TGTGCCATCAGTGAGTCAGCGGGAGGAGCGAACACCGGGGAGCTGTTTTTT	CAISESAGGANTGELFF	TRBV10-3	TRBD2	TRBJ2-2	few
TGTGCCAGCAGCTTAGGAGTAGGGGCCGGGACCGGGGAGCTGTTTTTT	CASSLGVGAGTGELFF	TRBV7-2	-	TRBJ2-2	few
TGCAGCGTTGAGGGCAATGCTGAAGCTTTCTTT	CSVEGNAEAFF	TRBV29-1	-	TRBJ1-1	many
TGTGCCAGCAGCCCCTCCGGAGGGAGGGCCAACGGGGAGCTGTTTTTT	CASSPSGGRANGELFF	TRBV11-1	TRBD2	TRBJ2-2	few
TGTGCCAGCAGTTCTGGGGGGCGCAGCTATGGCTACACCTTC	CASSSGGRSYGYTF	TRBV28	-	TRBJ1-2	-
TGTGCCACCAGTGGCAGGGGTCCTTCCTACGAGCAGTACTTC	CATSGRGPSYEQYF	TRBV24-1	-	TRBJ2-7	few
TGTGCCAGCAGTCCGGCGGGGGCTAGCACAGATACGCAGTATTTT	CASSPAGASTDTQYF	TRBV6-5	-	TRBJ2-3	few
TGTGCCAGCAGCGTCGGACTAGCGGACAATGAGCAGTTCTTC	CASSVGLADNEQFF	TRBV9	TRBD2	TRBJ2-1	many
TGTGCCAGCAGTTTATCCCTGACTAGCGGAAGAGCGAATACGCAGTATTTT	CASSLSLTSGRANTQYF	TRBV27	TRBD2	TRBJ2-3	few
TGTGCCAGCAGCCCCGCAGCGACCAGTTACATTCAGTACTTC	CASSPAATSYIQYF	TRBV7-2	-	TRBJ2-4	-
TGTGCCAGCAGAATGGACACGACAGATACGCAGTATTTT	CASRMDTTDTQYF	TRBV12-3/TRBV12-4	-	TRBJ2-3	few
TGTGCCAGCAGCCAAGGTGAGAGTTACAATGAGCAGTTCTTC	CASSQGESYNEQFF	TRBV3-1	-	TRBJ2-1	-
TGTGCCAGCTACTACAGGGGGCGAGGGACCGGGGAGCTGTTTTTT	CASYYRGRGTGELFF	TRBV13	TRBD1	TRBJ2-2	-
TGTGCCAGCAGTTTATGGGGGGGTGGCACAGATACGCAGTATTTT	CASSLWGGGTDTQYF	TRBV27	TRBD2	TRBJ2-3	few